These 6 T cell receptor beta chains were all obtained from the same sample, sequenced in a study of cytomegalovirus exposure and HLA in healthy donors. This PCR relied on a set of 60 Vbeta primers and 13 Jbeta primers. Sequencing was performed with immunoSEQ multiplex PCR; in TCRdb, only in-frame clones are kept and a portion is missing. The table lists around 140,000 clones. Sequencing was performed on PBMCs. Source of these receptors: a woman aged 18-30 years in good health and CMV-seronegative.

The rearrangement links TRBV30 to TRBJ2-7; D remains unclear. V was trimmed by 5 bases and J by 0 bases, leaving 8 bases between them. CDR3 length: 12 residues. Germline loops: CDR1 GTSNPN, CDR2 SVGIG (reference sequence). CDR3: CAWGWSSYEQYF. The DNA of the CDR3 is TGTGCCTGGGGTTGGAGCTCCTACGAGCAGTACTTC.

The CDR3 is CATFGQGMRGYTF. CDR3 nucleotide sequence: TGTGCCACCTTCGGACAGGGTATGCGCGGCTACACCTTC. The chain couples TRBV28 to TRBJ1-2; 8 nucleotides line up with TRBD1. V was pared by 10 bases and J by 8 bases, with 12 bases of the junction left unmatched. The CDR3 has 13 amino acids. The germline V gene encodes CDR1 MDHEN and CDR2 SYDVKM.

This rearrangement joins TRBV5-5 to TRBJ2-3, with a tentative D call TRBD1 (6 bases). Trimming removed 4 bases at V and 2 bases at J, with 14 bases between. Germline V gene sequence: CDR1 SGHKS, CDR2 YYEKEE (reference sequence). CDR3 length equals 15 residues. CDR3 bases: TGTGCCAGCAGCACACCGACAGGCCTCACAGATACGCAGTATTTT. Amino acids: CASSTPTGLTDTQYF.

The chain carries TRBV7-2 and TRBJ2-7; 12 bases are shared with TRBD2. The V and J ends lost 3 bases and 6 bases, in that order; junction bases with no gene match: 9. The CDR3 has 16 amino acids. Looked up from germline, CDR1 is SGHTA and CDR2 is FQGNSA. CDR3 in DNA: TGTGCCAGCAGCTTGACCCGGACTAGCGGGAACATCGAGCAGTACGTC. This sequence encodes CASSLTRTSGNIEQYV.

The rearrangement joins TRBV9 to TRBJ2-1; D perhaps matches TRBD2 (5 bases). The CDR3 sequence is 16 residues long. In germline, CDR1 is SGDLS, CDR2 YYNGEE. Trimming cost V 3 bases and J 0 bases, with 13 bases left between them. The CDR3: CASSALLRGSYNEQFF. CDR3 nucleotide sequence: TGTGCCAGCAGCGCCCTTCTACGGGGCTCCTACAATGAGCAGTTCTTC.

This sequence joins TRBV5-1 and TRBJ2-7; 8 nucleotides match TRBD1. The J segment lost 0 bases and the V segment lost 4 bases, leaving 3 bases of the junction unmatched. CDR3 length: 14 amino acids. CDR1 is SGHRS, CDR2 YFSETQ, per germline. The DNA for the CDR3 is TGCGCCAGCAGCGGACAGGGCCTCTCCTACGAGCAGTACTTC. Its translation is CASSGQGLSYEQYF. Combining the CDR3 with reference TRBV5-1 and TRBJ2-7 gives the whole variable domain KAGVTQTPRYLIKTRGQQVTLSCSPISGHRSVSWYQQTPGQGLQFLFEYFSETQRNKGNFPGRFSGRQFSNSRSEMNVSTLELGDSALYLCASSGQGLSYEQYFGPGTRLTVT.